This entry is about one T cell receptor (beta chain). Its antigen is not yet known. Per-base quality was not reported, and no clone a single base away is much larger than it. The V and J ends are trimmed by 6 bases and 4 bases, leaving 4 bases between them. The germline V gene specifies SGHTA as CDR1 and FQGNSA as CDR2. The CDR3 has 11 amino acids, counting the end cysteine and phenylalanine. The sequence is cut down to CDR3 DNA, 33 bases in frame from base 1. Ophthalmopathy patients had moderately to severely active disease, Clinical Activity Score of at least 3, NOSPECS grade of at least 4, and disease duration under 3 months. Patients with other autoimmune diseases, uncontrolled infections, pregnancy or lactation were excluded. Diagnosis was based on clinical symptoms, serum thyroxine, TRAb, thyroid ultrasound and orbital computed tomography. Ficoll-Paque density gradient centrifugation was used to isolate PBMCs from under 11 ml of fresh peripheral blood. Total RNA was extracted using Trizol reagent, and RNA quality was checked on an Agilent 2100 Bioanalyzer.

The record originates from a study of Graves' ophthalmopathy and Graves' hyperthyroidism (dated by TCRdb to the late 2010s). Study-level background: Peripheral blood samples were taken at the time of initial diagnosis, before any treatment was given. TCR beta repertoire signatures were used to distinguish Graves' ophthalmopathy from Graves' hyperthyroidism and to predict progression to ophthalmopathy. In total, 135 blood samples were TCR-sequenced: fewer than 50 ophthalmopathy, 75 hyperthyroidism and around 17 hyperthyroidism-to-ophthalmopathy patients. To explore V-J signatures that separate ophthalmopathy from hyperthyroidism, a discovery set of about 100 patients was enrolled, consisting of about 45 with ophthalmopathy and about 60 with stable hyperthyroidism. The independent validation cohort included 18 hyperthyroidism patients plus 17 patients who later progressed from hyperthyroidism to ophthalmopathy. In five or six hyperthyroidism patients, the T-cell repertoires found in thyroid tissue were compared with those found in blood. After sampling, hyperthyroidism patients received methimazole starting at 30 mg daily, and ophthalmopathy patients received high-dose intravenous methylprednisolone.

What the study reported, not specific to this receptor: Most of the expanded thyroid clonotypes with a frequency above 0.001 were also detected in blood, and it was suggested that the thyroid immune response may be reflected by blood repertoires. The 13-signature model separated ophthalmopathy from stable hyperthyroidism with roughly 88% sensitivity and about 81% specificity in cross-validation, and 80%/75% in the test set. In validation, the model predicted ophthalmopathy progression with more than 70% sensitivity and roughly 72% specificity; approximately 12 predicted patients were CT-confirmed with GO in a median of approximately 6.5 months. No statistical method was used to set the sample size in advance, and the investigators knew which group each participant was assigned to.

TCR beta CDR3 regions were amplified from RNA transcripts for repertoire sequencing. HTBI primers and the Qiagen OneStep RT-PCR kit were used in a first-round RT-PCR, which was followed by a second-round multiplex PCR, size selection and purification. The libraries underwent paired-end sequencing with 100 bp reads on an Illumina HiSeq2000. Per the source publication's procedure: SOAPnuke was used to process the reads, removing any read that contained adapters or uncalled bases, had a mean Phred below 15, or lacked an exact match to the constant primer or identifier. High-quality paired reads were merged with COPE v1.2.5. Each unique nucleotide sequence was defined as a clonotype, and clonotypes were aligned to IMGT TRB V, D and J references with MiTCR v1.1. The analysis was limited to V-J combinations with a frequency above 0.0001, which together covered 99.2% of repertoires. A TCR clonal expansion and chaos score per V-J combination was defined as the ratio of F50 clonal expansion to chaos observed in the TCRdist matrix. Features were reduced by Welch's t-statistics and random forest to about a dozen V-J combinations, which fed a naive Bayes classifier. Thyroid-blood repertoire similarity was quantified with the Morisita-Horn index. TCRdb ran its own pipeline on the public reads, namely fastp trimming at Q25 and MiXCR clone calling, and kept in-frame beta chains. Under each unique CDR3 protein, matching rows form one entry showing the most common genes and DNA. None of the V and J calls come from the authors' own analysis; TCRdb made them. The sample table shows almost 750,000 distinct CDR3 sequences, and roughly 41% are seen once. Clones ranked in the top ten supply 44% of the sample.

Sequencing input: peripheral blood. This TCR derives from an adult man with Graves' ophthalmopathy. In this chain, TRBV7-2 is recombined with TRBJ1-3; no D segment can be confidently identified. The CDR3 protein is CASSAGNTIYF. Read as DNA, the sequence is TGTGCCAGCAGTGCCGGAAACACCATATATTTT.